Here is one T cell receptor beta chain with its context. The data are from a study of blood T cell repertoires in COVID-19. About the study: The United States, Italy and Spain supplied acute and convalescent COVID-19 samples. PBMCs, B-cell-depleted T cells, or T cells provided the cDNA or gDNA that made up the material.

TCRdb keeps only in-frame clones here, not all; method: immunoSEQ multiplex PCR. The repertoire includes about 480,000 clones, roughly nine tenths of them detected once, and roughly 8% sits in the top ten. Participants came from 20 to 25 US areas, aged roughly 18 to 95 years. Participants had their cohort set by participant-reported clinical history. Germline-derived CDR1 and CDR2 are SGHAT and FQNNGV. CDR3 length: 17 amino acids. Trimming took 2 bases from V and 0 from J, leaving 13 bases between them. J is TRBJ2-2 and V is TRBV11-2; weak D call: TRBD2 (6 bases). The receptor's source is a woman aged 55-75 years who had recovered from COVID-19. The material sequenced was PBMCs or T cells enriched from blood (not recorded which). CDR3 in DNA: TGTGCCAGCAGCTTACCCGCGTGGGGGGCGAACACCGGGGAGCTGTTTTTT. Translation gives CASSLPAWGANTGELFF.